This TCR beta chain was found in a study of beta chain features in type 1 diabetes. Study-wide background: The patients were much like the healthy donors in age, gender and cell yields.

Germline V gives CDR1 LNHDA, CDR2 SQIVND (reference sequence). The trim removed 0 bases at V and 5 bases at J, leaving 1 base unmatched. The length of the CDR3 is 15 residues. The whole isolated RNA underwent reverse transcription, so sequencing captured expressed TCRB transcripts. The average read count of naive, central memory and regulatory T cell samples was about 3.57 million. Sequencing used immunoSEQ multiplex PCR; TCRdb keeps in-frame clones, though not all of them. This table holds roughly 140,000 clones, 6% to 7.5% found once. Every donor had blood drawn once into heparin, 90 to 150 mL on average.

This chain links TRBV19 with TRBJ2-5; 12 nucleotides line up with TRBD2. The receptor was derived from a woman aged 25 to 39 in good health. Sequenced: central memory CD4+ T cells from blood. DNA of the CDR3: TGTGCCAGTAGTATAGATCTAGCGGGAGGGGAGACCCAGTACTTC. Translating it yields CASSIDLAGGETQYF.